These 31 T cell receptor beta chains originate from one sample sequenced in a study of OX40 agonist ivuxolimab in advanced cancers. Receptors were amplified or captured by the immunoSEQ multiplex PCR assay. Sourced from immuneACCESS, this table was stored by TCRdb with only in-frame sequences that have V and J called. A share of the clones is absent; for the studies checked, an unresolved V gene accounts for under half, and the remainder has no known explanation. The sample table records approximately 130,000 clones; 90% of these occur just once. Roughly 0.99% of the sample comes from the top ten. The input for sequencing was CD4+ or CD8+ T cells sorted from blood, taken in a trial of the OX40 agonist ivuxolimab. These TCRs come from an adult with an advanced solid tumor such as melanoma, head and neck, liver or kidney cancer.

This chain uses TRBV28 with TRBJ2-3; 8 bases map to TRBD1. In germline, CDR1 is MDHEN, CDR2 SYDVKM. CDR3 length: 15 residues. The junction had 5 bases not matched to a gene; V was cut back by 6 bases and J by 0 bases. CDR3 DNA sequence: TGTGCCAGCAGGCAGGGGGCTTACAGCACAGATACGCAGTATTTT. Translation gives CASRQGAYSTDTQYF. The full variable domain, rest sourced from reference TRBV28 and TRBJ2-3, is DVKVTQSSRYLVKRTGEKVFLECVQDMDHENMFWYRQDPGLGLRLIYFSYDVKMKEKGDIPEGYSVSREKKERFSLILESASTNQTSMYLCASRQGAYSTDTQYFGPGTRLTVL.

This rearrangement joins TRBV6-6 to TRBJ2-5, with 12 nucleotides matching TRBD1. J gave up 5 bases and V 4 bases, and 8 bases lay outside the gene matches. CDR1 and CDR2 (germline): MNHNY, SVGAGI (reference sequence). The CDR3 length is 16 residues. CDR3 region: CASSFHRDRGLETQYF. Here the CDR3 DNA reads TGTGCCAGCAGTTTTCACCGGGACAGGGGGCTGGAGACCCAGTACTTC.

This clone was recorded only once. This rearrangement joins TRBV7-8 to TRBJ1-5, with D possibly TRBD1 on 5 matching bases. The CDR3 sequence is 16 residues long. Germline assignment: CDR1 SGHVS and CDR2 FQNEAQ. The V gene lost 4 bases and the J gene lost 3 bases, with 16 bases spanning the gap. The CDR3, as DNA: TGTGCCAGCAGCTCAGACCTCCAAGGGGTCAATCAGCCCCAGCATTTT. It yields the protein CASSSDLQGVNQPQHF.

This chain joins TRBV6-5 and TRBJ1-1; D is ambiguous. Germline CDR1 and CDR2: MNHEY and SVGAGI. Deletions cut 6 bases from V and 1 base from J, with 15 bases between. This CDR3 contains 15 residues. The CDR3 region is CASSLIRRPNTEAFF. The CDR3 nucleotides are TGTGCCAGCAGCCTGATCCGGAGACCGAACACTGAAGCTTTCTTT.

The chain has TRBV14 and TRBJ2-2; D unresolved. The CDR3 extends over 16 amino acids. V lost 1 base and J 0 bases, leaving 9 bases between the germline ends. The V gene's germline CDR1 is SGHDN and CDR2 FVKESK. CDR3 nucleotide sequence: TGTGCCAGCAGCCAAGTAGGTGCCGCGAACACCGGGGAGCTGTTTTTT. Its protein is CASSQVGAANTGELFF.

The chain has TRBV5-1 and TRBJ2-1, with 7 bases matching TRBD2. Germline V CDR1 and CDR2: SGHRS, YFSETQ. Trimming took 4 bases from V and 3 from J; bases not matched to a gene: 10. The CDR3 extends over 16 amino acids. CDR3 in amino acids: CASSPIPGGFYNEQFF. CDR3 nucleotides: TGCGCCAGCAGCCCCATCCCGGGGGGATTCTACAATGAGCAGTTCTTC.

The chain uses TRBV6-6 and TRBJ2-1; a weak D match, TRBD1 (5 bases). V was clipped by 11 bases and J by 3 bases, with 17 bases between them. CDR1 MNHNY and CDR2 SVGAGI come from the germline V gene (reference sequence). The CDR3 consists of 14 residues. This CDR3 reads CAAAQGLGYNEQFF. The CDR3 coding sequence is TGTGCCGCAGCTCAGGGTTTGGGCTACAATGAGCAGTTCTTC.

The chain links TRBV6-5 to TRBJ2-2; a possible D gene is TRBD2 (6 bases). The V and J ends lost 10 bases and 0 bases respectively, with 15 bases between them. This CDR3 comprises 15 residues. CDR1 and CDR2 (germline): MNHEY, SVGAGI. CDR3 loop: CAIGRGYANTGELFF. CDR3 nucleotides: TGTGCCATAGGGCGGGGATACGCGAACACCGGGGAGCTGTTTTTT.

The rearrangement joins TRBV4-3 to TRBJ1-1; no firm D call. Trimming removed 5 bases at V and 4 bases at J, with 17 bases between. Germline V CDR1 and CDR2: LGHNA, YSLEER. CDR3 length: 15 amino acids. The CDR3 reads CASSGGRPSFTEAFF. The CDR3 DNA reads as TGCGCCAGCAGCGGAGGGAGACCCAGTTTCACTGAAGCTTTCTTT.

The rearrangement links TRBV29-1 to TRBJ2-2, with D unclear. The CDR3 spans 13 residues. Germline V gene sequence: CDR1 SQVTM, CDR2 ANQGSEA. V was shortened by 4 bases and J by 4 bases, with 10 bases between the two germline ends. CDR3 sequence: CSVAEAGTGELFF. The CDR3, as DNA: TGCAGCGTTGCCGAGGCCGGCACCGGGGAGCTGTTTTTT.

A word on this clone: A read error may account for a junction end that differs from germline. V and J are TRBV4-1 and TRBJ1-5; D is unresolved. Germline V gene data show CDR1 as MGHRA and CDR2 as YSYEKL. The CDR3 has 11 residues. CDR3 region: CASSPYQPQHF. In DNA, the CDR3 is TGTGCCAGCAGCCCATATCAGCCCCAGCATTTT.

The chain combines TRBV5-1 with TRBJ1-2; D is perhaps TRBD1 (6 bases). The V gene lost 4 bases and the J gene lost 5 bases, with 9 bases spanning the gap. Germline assignment: CDR1 SGHRS and CDR2 YFSETQ. This CDR3 comprises 12 residues. CDR3 coding DNA: TGCGCCAGCAGCGTAGGGGGATATGGCTACACCTTC. This codes for CASSVGGYGYTF.

This chain links TRBV14 with TRBJ2-7, with unresolved D. The CDR3 length is 13 residues. Germline CDR1 is SGHDN and CDR2 is FVKESK. V lost 0 bases and J lost 0, with 3 bases in between. CDR3 in amino acids: CASSQDPSYEQYF. The DNA for the CDR3 is TGTGCCAGCAGCCAAGACCCCTCCTACGAGCAGTACTTC.

This chain uses TRBV6-1 with TRBJ2-2; 8 positions match TRBD1. The germline V gene encodes CDR1 MNHNS and CDR2 SASEGT. The CDR3 is 13 amino acids. V lost 11 bases to trimming and J lost 1 base; unmatched junction nucleotides: 3. The CDR3 here is CASDRENTGELFF. The DNA for the CDR3 is TGTGCCTCGGACAGGGAGAACACCGGGGAGCTGTTTTTT.

This chain joins TRBV6-5 and TRBJ1-1, with D possibly being TRBD1 (6 bases). The V end lost 0 bases, the J end lost 0 bases, and 8 bases lay between the germline ends. Germline values: CDR1 MNHEY, CDR2 SVGAGI. The CDR3 consists of 15 residues. CDR3 nucleotides: TGTGCCAGCAGTTACTCTTACAGGGTGAACACTGAAGCTTTCTTT. Its protein is CASSYSYRVNTEAFF.

This clone has a single count. This rearrangement joins TRBV5-1 to TRBJ2-3, with 11 nucleotides matching TRBD2. The length of the CDR3 is 15 residues. CDR1 and CDR2 from the germline V gene are SGHRS and YFSETQ. V shed 6 bases and J 2 bases; nucleotides not matched to a gene: 5. The CDR3 sequence is CASMVGLAVTDTQYF. CDR3 DNA sequence: TGCGCCAGCATGGTGGGACTAGCGGTCACAGATACGCAGTATTTT.

DNA of the CDR3: TGTGCCAGTAGACAAGCGGGAGCCCCCACAGATACGCAGTATTTT. Its translation: CASRQAGAPTDTQYF. The rearrangement links TRBV19 to TRBJ2-3; TRBD2 aligns across 8 bases. Looked up from germline, CDR1 is LNHDA and CDR2 is SQIVND (reference sequence). The CDR3 is 15 residues long. The V segment lost 6 bases and the J segment 2 bases; nucleotides outside the gene matches: 7.

V and J are TRBV28 and TRBJ1-4; D is possibly TRBD1 (6 bases). This CDR3 contains 15 residues. Between the trimmed V and J ends, which lost 3 bases and 9 bases, there was a span of 17 bases. Germline-derived CDR1 and CDR2 are MDHEN and SYDVKM. The CDR3 sequence: CASSFPGAAMKKLFF. The CDR3 DNA follows: TGTGCCAGCAGTTTCCCAGGGGCCGCTATGAAAAAACTGTTTTTT.

The V call is TRBV7-2, the J call TRBJ2-7, with 7 nucleotides matching TRBD1. The CDR3 loop spans 12 amino acids. From germline, CDR1 is SGHTA and CDR2 FQGNSA. The trim removed 4 bases at V and 5 bases at J, leaving 2 bases unmatched. CDR3 residues: CASSSTGNEQYF. The DNA for the CDR3 is TGTGCCAGCAGCTCGACAGGGAACGAGCAGTACTTC.

CDR3 in DNA: TGTGCCAGCAGTTTAACGAGACAGGCCGTACTGAGCAATCAGCCCCAGCATTTT. This codes for CASSLTRQAVLSNQPQHF. The chain recombines TRBV28 with TRBJ1-5; D perhaps matches TRBD1 (6 bases). CDR1 and CDR2 from the germline V gene are MDHEN and SYDVKM. V shed 2 bases and J shed 1 base, with 18 bases lying between them. The CDR3 length is 18 residues.

The chain couples TRBV30 to TRBJ2-3; D unresolved. The CDR3 consists of 16 residues. The germline V gene encodes CDR1 GTSNPN and CDR2 SVGIG (reference sequence). Trimming cost V 4 bases and J 0 bases, with 17 bases left between them. This chain's CDR3 is CAWIPHGAFSTDTQYF. For the CDR3, the DNA is TGTGCCTGGATCCCCCACGGAGCTTTTAGCACAGATACGCAGTATTTT.

About this clone: This sample includes further DNA sequences coding for the same CDR3. The chain recombines TRBV7-3 with TRBJ2-5, with 8 bases identical to TRBD2. Germline trimming cut 3 bases from V and 2 bases from J; bases unmatched to any gene: 5. This CDR3 is 15 amino acids long. Germline CDR1 reads SGHTA; CDR2 reads FQGTGA. CDR3 residues: CASSFLSGKQETQYF. The CDR3, as DNA: TGTGCCAGCAGCTTTCTTAGCGGGAAGCAAGAGACCCAGTACTTC.

CDR3 in amino acids: CASRVQTAGNQPQHF. DNA of the CDR3: TGTGCCAGCAGGGTCCAGACAGCGGGCAATCAGCCCCAGCATTTT. V is TRBV2 and J is TRBJ1-5; tentative D call: TRBD1 (5 bases). CDR3 size: 15 residues. V was cut by 6 bases and J by 2 bases, with 14 bases left in between. The germline V gene encodes CDR1 SNHLY and CDR2 FYNNEI.

This rearrangement joins TRBV7-9 to TRBJ2-5; D not resolved. CDR1 is SEHNR, CDR2 FQNEAQ, per germline (reference sequence). The CDR3 is made up of 12 amino acids. The germline V and J ends were trimmed by 3 bases and 5 bases, with 7 bases remaining between them. CDR3 sequence (DNA): TGTGCCAGCAGCTTTCCCCTGGAGACCCAGTACTTC. It specifies CASSFPLETQYF.

The J gene is TRBJ1-2, the V gene TRBV27; 8 nucleotides align to TRBD1. Trimming cost V 2 bases and J 3 bases; bases outside gene matches: 8. Germline CDR1 MNHEY, CDR2 SMNVEV (reference sequence). CDR3 length: 16 amino acids. This CDR3 reads CASSLGTGPLHYGYTF. CDR3 nucleotide sequence: TGTGCCAGCAGTTTAGGGACAGGTCCCCTACACTATGGCTACACCTTC.

The chain is built from TRBV9 and TRBJ1-1; D is undetermined. This CDR3 is built from 14 residues. Trimming took off 4 bases at V and 1 base at J, with 11 bases between the two ends. Germline CDR1 and CDR2: SGDLS and YYNGEE. CDR3 nucleotide sequence: TGTGCCAGCAGCCCAAACAAAGGGAACACTGAAGCTTTCTTT. Its translation: CASSPNKGNTEAFF.

The chain carries TRBV7-9 and TRBJ2-7; unclear D gene. The CDR3 totals 12 residues. V was shortened by 7 bases and J by 3 bases, with 10 bases between the two germline ends. From germline, CDR1 is SEHNR and CDR2 FQNEAQ (reference sequence). The CDR3 reads CASTSLGYEQYF. CDR3 coding DNA: TGTGCCAGCACCTCTCTGGGCTACGAGCAGTACTTC.

The chain links TRBV11-3 to TRBJ2-6; 10 nucleotides align to TRBD1. The CDR3 is 18 residues long. V was clipped by 5 bases and J by 3 bases; unmatched bases: 10. Germline V gene data show CDR1 as SGHNT and CDR2 as YENEEA. The CDR3 sequence is CASSPPRQGAYGANVLTF. The DNA of the CDR3 is TGTGCCAGCAGCCCTCCCCGACAGGGGGCTTATGGGGCCAACGTCCTGACTTTC.

V gene TRBV6-4 combines with J gene TRBJ1-5; tentative D call: TRBD1 (6 bases). CDR1 and CDR2 (germline): MRHNA, SNTAGT. Trimming shortened V by 3 bases and J by 6 bases, and 12 bases separated the two germline ends. This CDR3 has 14 residues. DNA for the CDR3: TGTGCCAGCAGTGAATCAGGGGATGGTCAGCCCCAGCATTTT. Its translation: CASSESGDGQPQHF.

The chain couples TRBV5-1 to TRBJ2-3; 7 bases are shared with TRBD1. J was trimmed by 0 bases and V by 3 bases; bases with no gene match: 10. The CDR3 is made up of 17 amino acids. Per the germline V gene, CDR1 is SGHRS and CDR2 is YFSETQ. This CDR3 is CASSSVQGPVSTDTQYF. The CDR3 nucleotides read TGCGCCAGCAGCTCAGTACAGGGGCCCGTTAGCACAGATACGCAGTATTTT.

CDR3 residues: CASSLNNSPLHF. Written as DNA, the CDR3 is TGTGCCAGTAGTCTAAATAATTCACCCCTCCACTTT. V gene TRBV19 combines with J gene TRBJ1-6; D remains ambiguous. Germline loops: CDR1 LNHDA, CDR2 SQIVND (reference sequence). V dropped 5 bases and J dropped 5 bases, with 4 bases sitting between them. CDR3 length: 12 residues.